What follows are 7 T cell receptor beta chains derived from one specimen sequenced in a study of T cell repertoires in cytomegalovirus infection. Their antigens remain unidentified. TCRdb re-analysed the reads in MiXCR, keeping a single row per CDR3 protein. The sample consists of hundreds of thousands of distinct CDR3 sequences, about 44% of them appearing once. The material sequenced was cultured PBMCs, taken from culture after CMV antigen stimulation. The receptors originated from a human donor in good health (CMV status not recorded). Some clones in this sample may be carry-over from other donors' samples.

The chain has TRBV12-3 or TRBV12-4 and TRBJ1-5; no clear D. The CDR3 has 12 residues. The V and J ends lost 7 bases and 9 bases respectively, with 13 bases between them. The CDR3 spells CASTERGGPQHF. DNA of the CDR3: TGTGCCAGCACCGAACGAGGAGGGCCCCAGCATTTT.

This clonotype was observed a handful of times. The gene calls are TRBV6-2 or TRBV6-3 and TRBJ2-5; TRBD1 agrees at 10 bases. Trimming took 8 bases from V and 3 from J; bases not matched to a gene: 9. The germline CDR1 and CDR2 sequences are MNHEY and SVGEGT. This CDR3 region has 15 residues. The CDR3 region is CASGPGTGVKETQYF. DNA for the CDR3: TGTGCCAGCGGTCCCGGGACAGGGGTAAAAGAGACCCAGTACTTC.

The V gene is TRBV10-3, the J gene TRBJ2-1; 8 positions match TRBD2. The V and J ends lost 7 bases and 0 bases, in that order; junction bases with no gene match: 2. CDR3 length equals 14 residues. In germline, CDR1 is ENHRY, CDR2 SYGVKD. CDR3 coding DNA: TGTGCCATCAAGCGGGGGAGCTCCTACAATGAGCAGTTCTTC. Translated, it gives CAIKRGSSYNEQFF.

A word on this clonotype: The junction shows a germline mismatch at one end, possibly a read error. The rearrangement joins TRBV7-9 to TRBJ2-2; D could derive from TRBD1 or TRBD2 (5 bases each). Germline-derived CDR1 and CDR2 are SEHNR and FQNEAQ (reference sequence). The CDR3 contains 15 residues. CDR3 DNA: TGTGCCAGCAGCCGTCGGGACCCGAAAACCGGGGAGCTGTTTTTT. Amino acid sequence: CASSRRDPKTGELFF.

J is TRBJ2-5 and V is TRBV6-1; 7 bases are shared with TRBD2. The CDR3 is 15 residues long. Germline V gene sequence: CDR1 MNHNS, CDR2 SASEGT. V lost 7 bases to trimming and J lost 4 bases; unmatched junction nucleotides: 12. CDR3 residues: CASNYLAEGGETQYF. As DNA, the CDR3 is TGTGCCAGCAATTATCTAGCGGAGGGTGGAGAGACCCAGTACTTC.

This clonotype was seen a single time. This chain connects TRBV6-2 or TRBV6-3 to TRBJ2-1; TRBD2 agrees at 10 bases. This CDR3 spans 17 amino acids. V was clipped by 5 bases and J by 0 bases; unmatched bases: 7. Per the germline V gene, CDR1 is MNHEY and CDR2 is SVGEGT. CDR3 in amino acids: CASSRGLATISYNEQFF. The DNA for the CDR3 is TGTGCCAGCAGTCGGGGACTAGCGACTATCTCCTACAATGAGCAGTTCTTC.

V and J are TRBV6-1 and TRBJ2-3; 9 positions match TRBD2. Germline V gene lookup returns CDR1 MNHNS and CDR2 SASEGT. J was trimmed by 6 bases and V by 1 base; bases with no gene match: 2. CDR3 length: 14 amino acids. The CDR3 is CASSEERGEDTQYF. In nucleotides, the CDR3 is TGTGCCAGCAGTGAAGAGCGGGGGGAGGATACGCAGTATTTT.